These 21 T cell receptor beta chains originate from one sample sequenced in a study of blood T cells in healthy people across ages. A J-beta primer mix and a sample-barcoded 5' primer were used in a second PCR of roughly 6 to 11 cycles. TCRdb passed the 5' RACE reads through MiXCR, listing each CDR3 protein once. Of fewer than 1,200,000 distinct CDR3 sequences listed, about 23% are singletons. The data also belong to a second study, concerning T cells of mothers and their children.

The sequenced sample was blood. These receptors were taken from a girl aged 2 to 10 in good health.

This clonotype has just a few counts. The chain is built from TRBV12-3 or TRBV12-4 and TRBJ1-2; TRBD1 matches at 7 bases. Trimming cost V 1 base and J 6 bases; bases outside gene matches: 8. This CDR3 has 15 residues. CDR3 sequence (DNA): TGTGCCAGCAGTTTAGGGGGAGGGGGCGCGGATGGCTACACCTTC. It encodes CASSLGGGGADGYTF.

This clonotype turned up a few times. J is TRBJ2-5 and V is TRBV12-3 or TRBV12-4; TRBD2 matches 12 bases. The DNA end lines up better with TRBJ2-7; the J call may be wrong. The CDR3 loop spans 15 amino acids. The CDR3 bases are TGTGCCAGCAGGTTGACTAGCGGGAGAGTCTACGAGCAGTACTTC. Its protein is CASRLTSGRVYEQYF.

This clonotype was counted between two and nine times. The J gene is TRBJ2-1, the V gene TRBV11-3; 9 bases match TRBD2. The CDR3 has 15 amino acids. The germline V gene has CDR1 SGHNT and CDR2 YENEEA. V was pared by 4 bases and J by 4 bases, with 5 bases of the junction left unmatched. The CDR3 region is CASSSEAGGYNEQFF. CDR3 coding DNA: TGTGCCAGCAGCTCAGAAGCGGGGGGTTACAATGAGCAGTTCTTC.

The gene calls are TRBV5-5 and TRBJ2-2; D possibly corresponds to TRBD2 (6 bases). V was trimmed by 2 bases and J by 3 bases, leaving 14 bases between them. Germline assignment: CDR1 SGHKS and CDR2 YYEKEE (reference sequence). The CDR3 runs to 16 residues. The CDR3 reads CASSFKRAWDTGELFF. The CDR3 DNA follows: TGTGCCAGCAGCTTTAAGCGGGCCTGGGACACCGGGGAGCTGTTTTTT.

The genes are TRBV4-1 and TRBJ2-7, with D tentatively TRBD1 or TRBD2 (6 bases each). CDR3 length: 17 amino acids. The V end lost 3 bases, the J end lost 3 bases, and 21 bases lay between the germline ends. CDR1 is MGHRA, CDR2 YSYEKL, per germline. Here the CDR3 reads CASSHDEVGRGGYEQYF. In DNA, the CDR3 is TGCGCCAGCAGCCACGATGAAGTTGGCAGGGGAGGCTACGAGCAGTACTTC.

This clonotype was observed a few times. The gene calls are TRBV7-2 and TRBJ2-3; 10 bases fit TRBD2. The CDR3 consists of 16 residues. Losses at the gene ends were 1 base for V and 6 bases for J; bases not matched to a gene: 7. In germline, CDR1 is SGHTA, CDR2 FQGNSA. The CDR3: CASSLGIAGGLDTQYF. The CDR3 DNA reads TGTGCCAGCAGCTTAGGAATAGCGGGAGGTTTGGATACGCAGTATTTT.

The chain carries TRBV20-1 and TRBJ2-5; 10 nucleotides line up with TRBD1. The assigned J gene may be wrong: the sequence end matches TRBJ2-7 better. This CDR3 has 13 residues. CDR1 is DFQATT, CDR2 SNEGSKA, per germline (reference sequence). CDR3: CSARSGTGDEQYF. CDR3 DNA: TGCAGTGCTAGGTCCGGGACAGGGGACGAGCAGTACTTC.

In its sample, this clonotype was seen a few times. This chain connects TRBV20-1 to TRBJ1-5, with D perhaps TRBD1 (6 bases). This CDR3 comprises 12 residues. Germline V gene data show CDR1 as DFQATT and CDR2 as SNEGSKA (reference sequence). Trimming removed 1 base at V and 6 bases at J, with 7 bases between. CDR3 DNA: TGCAGTGCTAGAGGCAGGGGTCAGCCCCAGCATTTT. It codes for CSARGRGQPQHF.

There are a few counts of this clonotype. The chain recombines TRBV20-1 with TRBJ1-1; D unresolved. With 1 base removed from V and 4 bases from J, the gap between germline ends came to 4 bases. In germline, CDR1 is DFQATT, CDR2 SNEGSKA (reference sequence). This CDR3 spans 11 amino acids. CDR3 protein: CSARVTTEAFF. In nucleotides, the CDR3 is TGCAGTGCTAGAGTAACCACTGAAGCTTTCTTT.

The chain links TRBV5-6 to TRBJ2-7; unclear D gene. Trimming removed 7 bases at V and 10 bases at J, with 15 bases between. The CDR3 totals 11 residues. Germline assignment: CDR1 SGHDT and CDR2 YYEEEE. This chain's CDR3 is CASGSDVAQYF. CDR3 DNA sequence: TGTGCCAGCGGATCGGACGTGGCTCAGTACTTC.

This clonotype was observed a single time. The chain is built from TRBV5-1 and TRBJ2-7; a weak D match, TRBD1 (6 bases). The CDR3 length is 14 residues. Germline V gives CDR1 SGHRS, CDR2 YFSETQ. Trimming took off 1 base at V and 2 bases at J, with 10 bases between the two ends. CDR3 sequence: CASSLIQGTYEQYF. The CDR3 coding sequence is TGCGCCAGCAGCTTGATACAGGGTACCTACGAGCAGTACTTC.

The chain has TRBV6-1 and TRBJ2-7, with 9 bases that match TRBD2. In germline, CDR1 is MNHNS, CDR2 SASEGT. V lost 7 bases to trimming and J lost 5 bases; unmatched junction nucleotides: 12. The CDR3 contains 15 residues. The CDR3 DNA reads as TGTGCCAGCATTCCTTATAGCGGGAGCATCGACGAGCAGTACTTC. It encodes CASIPYSGSIDEQYF.

The V gene is TRBV6-2 or TRBV6-3, the J gene TRBJ2-5; possible D gene TRBD2, 5 bases. Trimming pared 2 bases from V and 1 base from J, leaving 17 bases between. The CDR3 sequence is 17 residues long. Germline values: CDR1 MNHEY, CDR2 SVGEGT. The CDR3 loop reads CASSYPAKAEGQETQYF. For the CDR3, the DNA is TGTGCCAGCAGTTACCCTGCCAAGGCAGAGGGCCAAGAGACCCAGTACTTC.

This clonotype was detected only a few times. The V call is TRBV4-3, the J call TRBJ2-5, with 7 bases identical to TRBD1. The J call may not be correct, given that the DNA end is closer to TRBJ2-7. The CDR3 covers 13 residues. The germline V gene has CDR1 LGHNA and CDR2 YSLEER. The CDR3 here is CASGDRVGYEQYF. The CDR3 DNA reads TGCGCCAGCGGCGACAGGGTCGGCTACGAGCAGTACTTC.

This clonotype was picked up a small number of times. The rearrangement uses TRBV7-3 and TRBJ2-3; tentatively, D is TRBD2 (5 bases). The ends were cut back, 4 bases at V and 0 bases at J, with 11 bases in the middle. CDR3 length: 15 amino acids. Germline V gene data show CDR1 as SGHTA and CDR2 as FQGTGA. The CDR3 sequence is CASSYDPGSTDTQYF. The CDR3 bases are TGTGCCAGCAGCTATGACCCGGGGAGCACAGATACGCAGTATTTT.

A few counts support this clonotype. The chain couples TRBV9 to TRBJ2-1; the D gene is possibly TRBD2 (6 bases). V gave up 5 bases and J gave up 2 bases, with 23 bases separating them. The CDR3 contains 18 residues. Per germline, CDR1 SGDLS and CDR2 YYNGEE. CDR3 amino acids: CASSRGLLVLSPYNEQFF. In DNA, the CDR3 is TGTGCCAGCAGTAGGGGACTTCTGGTATTGTCTCCCTACAATGAGCAGTTCTTC.

The rearrangement joins TRBV27 to TRBJ2-1, with TRBD1 as a possible D gene (5 bases). Trimming left V 2 bases short and J 7 bases short, with 15 bases between. The CDR3 spans 15 residues. Germline CDR1 MNHEY, CDR2 SMNVEV (reference sequence). CDR3 nucleotide sequence: TGTGCCAGCAGTTTACAGGGTGGGGCTGGGAATGAGCAGTTCTTC. Translated: CASSLQGGAGNEQFF.

This clonotype was detected only a few times. The chain carries TRBV6-5 and TRBJ2-5; D perhaps matches TRBD2 (6 bases). The V gene lost 3 bases and the J gene lost 4 bases, with 15 bases spanning the gap. The CDR3 has 15 amino acids. CDR1 is MNHEY, CDR2 SVGAGI, per germline. CDR3 in amino acids: CASSYAGGDGETQYF. The CDR3 nucleotides are TGTGCCAGCAGTTATGCCGGAGGGGATGGAGAGACCCAGTACTTC.

The V gene is TRBV7-9, the J gene TRBJ2-7; TRBD2 matches at 9 bases. Germline V gene data show CDR1 as SEHNR and CDR2 as FQNEAQ (reference sequence). The CDR3 has 14 amino acids. The ends lost 5 bases at V and 5 bases at J; junction bases unmatched: 7. The CDR3 DNA sequence: TGTGCCAGCAGCCCCGGGACTAGCTACAACGAGCAGTACTTC. This encodes CASSPGTSYNEQYF.

The genes are TRBV5-1 and TRBJ2-6; possibly TRBD1 for D (5 bases). CDR1 and CDR2 (germline): SGHRS, YFSETQ. The CDR3 is made up of 16 amino acids. Trimming cost V 2 bases and J 3 bases, with 12 bases left between them. The CDR3 is CASSFDSLGGANVLTF. CDR3 bases: TGCGCCAGCAGCTTCGACAGTCTAGGTGGGGCCAACGTCCTGACTTTC.

DNA for the CDR3: TGCAGCGCCCGGGGGAGTTCTGAAGCTTTCTTT. Translated, it gives CSARGSSEAFF. V is TRBV29-1 and J is TRBJ1-1; perhaps TRBD1 as D (5 bases). Trimming pared 7 bases from V and 6 bases from J, leaving 12 bases between. Germline V gene data show CDR1 as SQVTM and CDR2 as ANQGSEA. This CDR3 has 11 amino acids. Complete variable domain (other parts from reference TRBV29-1 and TRBJ1-1): SAVISQKPSRDICQRGTSLTIQCQVDSQVTMMFWYRQQPGQSLTLIATANQGSEATYESGFVIDKFPISRPNLTFSTLTVSNMSPEDSSIYLCSARGSSEAFFGQGTRLTVV.